This T cell receptor beta chain stems from a study of beta chain features in type 1 diabetes (dated by TCRdb to 2016 to 2018). General notes on the study: Patients and healthy donors did not differ in mean age, gender distribution, total cell number or subset yield. The study compared TCRB repertoires of sorted circulating CD4+ T cell subsets between recently diagnosed type 1 diabetes patients and matched healthy donors. Whereas all 30 or so donors provided naive and central memory subsets, regulatory and stem cell-like memory subsets were isolated from just 8 patients and about 8 healthy donors. A total of around 100 million sorted cells were examined across all samples, and RNA yield correlated strongly with the number of cells per subset.

Points the paper makes about the study in general: Shorter templates might have been favored by PCR, but patient and control samples were amplified and corrected together, so both groups would have been affected equally by any skew. HLA sub-analyses involved small numbers of individuals, so any influence of HLA type on TCRB rearrangement remained unresolved. The naive, central memory and regulatory TCRB repertoires appeared to resemble one another more closely among patients than among healthy donors. At VDJ recombination sites, type 1 diabetes patients had fewer insertions and more deleted nucleotides, which implies abnormalities in thymic rearrangement. Because cDNA was sequenced instead of genomic DNA, highly expressing activated cells could be over-represented, though the groups showed no difference in activation or CD3 levels. Type 1 diabetes patients showed a moderate but significant shortening of TCRB CDR3 length in all four CD4+ subsets.

Each donor gave one peripheral blood draw, averaging approximately 0.12 L, which was collected into heparinised tubes. A BD FACSAria II and a panel including CD45RO, CCR7, CD25, CD127, CD95 and CD27 were used to sort naive, central memory, regulatory and stem cell-like memory CD4+ T cells. A purity above 98% was achieved for all sorted populations. PBMCs were separated immediately by Lymphoprep density gradient centrifugation and were stained directly, without being cultured. Samples were stained and sorted in pairs, with one healthy donor and one patient per experiment, so that batch effects were minimized. The entire amount of isolated RNA was reverse transcribed using the High Capacity cDNA Reverse Transcription Kit, so the sequenced TCRB transcripts were expressed ones. Naive, central memory and regulatory T cell samples underwent deep immunoSEQ sequencing, averaging around 3.9 million total reads per sample. After sorted cells were lysed in RLT buffer, RNA was extracted with DNase-treated RNeasy Micro or Mini kits, with the choice depending on cell number. To prevent cross-contamination, each cell subset was processed individually, whereas patient and healthy donor samples were processed jointly. The immunoSEQ multiplex PCR was used to amplify TCRB sequences from cDNA, yielding 87-bp fragments that span the CDR3 region. Sequencing of the amplicons was done on the Illumina HiSeq platform. Under the source paper's analysis protocol: PCR bias was computationally corrected using synthetic template baselines, reads within Hamming distance 2 were collapsed, and singletons that could not be merged were discarded. Reads were aligned to IMGT to assign V, D and J genes, CDR3 length, and insertions or deletions at six rearrangement sites. Clonotype counts were normalized to sorted cell number within each subset before computing true diversity and Gini coefficients with the tcR R package. The overlap coefficient, calculated on TCRB nucleotide sequences, was used to quantify repertoire sharing. As a proxy for the pre-selection repertoire, out-of-frame TCRB sequences from naive cells were analyzed. Imported from immuneACCESS, the table was reduced by TCRdb to in-frame sequences with V and J called. These copies leave out some clones; in studies compared against another copy, an unresolved V gene accounts for under half, and the cause of the remainder is not known. Clonal size and the V and J genes are those of that table, whereas D and trimming came from the DNA. For this sample the table gives hundreds of thousands of clones, of which approximately 15% were detected only once. The top ten clonotypes cover 0.015% to 0.019% of the sample.

This clone was picked up a small number of times. The clone's antigen remains unknown. No qualities accompany the bases; no much larger clone lies one base away. The trim is 8 bases for V and 4 bases for J, with a gap of 14 bases between the germline ends. The germline V gene (reference sequence) supplies CDR1 MNHNY and CDR2 SVGAGI. CDR3 length: 14 amino acids, cysteine to phenylalanine. Of all the DNA, just the CDR3 is kept, 42 bases in frame from base 1. The sequenced sample was naive CD4+ T cells from blood. The meaning of the sample's cell subset or site label: true naive CD4+ T cells. The origin of this receptor is a man younger than 35 with type 1 diabetes. The chain was built from TRBV6-6 and TRBJ2-2, and TRBD2 may be the D gene, going by 6 matching bases. In nucleotides, the sequence is TGTGCCAGCCATTTAACTAGCTCCACCGGGGAGCTGTTTTTT. It translates as CASHLTSSTGELFF.